Here is one T cell receptor (beta chain) with its context. Its antigen is not known. The data were taken from a study of naive and memory T cell subsets. General study findings and limits: There was no ground truth to check naive and memory subset results.

After the first PCR, alpha and beta chain libraries were processed separately. Two oligonucleotides, mixed equimolar, formed the beta constant-region primer covering TRBC1 and TRBC2. Ligated cDNA was amplified by four rounds of PCR with nested alpha and beta constant-region primers and SP2. One entry per CDR3 protein, called by TCRdb with MiXCR from the UMI-ligation and nested PCR reads. This table holds 100,000 to 150,000 distinct CDR3 sequences, just over 35% found once. The V gene's germline CDR1 is MNHEY and CDR2 SVGAGI. The CDR3 covers 21 residues. The trim removed 4 bases at V and 0 bases at J, leaving 18 bases unmatched.

The TCR sequence derives from a human donor in good health. The V and J genes are TRBV6-5 and TRBJ2-7, with 13 bases lining up with TRBD2. The sample comprised central memory CD4+ T cells from blood. The CDR3 reads CASSSRPPGLAGKVYSYEQYF. Here the CDR3 DNA reads TGTGCCAGCAGTTCCCGGCCACCGGGACTAGCGGGAAAGGTTTACTCCTACGAGCAGTACTTC.